This T cell receptor beta chain is from a study of early T cells in non-severe SARS-CoV-2 infection. One entry per CDR3 protein, called by TCRdb with MiXCR from the 5' RACE reads. Here the sample spans more than 25,000 distinct CDR3 sequences, under 5.5% being singletons. Many counts were recorded for this clonotype. Source: whole blood, taken at baseline. The clonotype was recovered from an adult who was a healthcare worker with PCR-confirmed SARS-CoV-2 infection or an uninfected control (not recorded which).

Here the CDR3 DNA reads TGTGCCAGCGGGACCTGGGGAGAGACCCAGTACTTC. Its protein product is CASGTWGETQYF. The rearrangement joins TRBV6-5 to TRBJ2-5; either TRBD1 or TRBD2 may supply D (5 bases each). The V end lost 8 bases, the J end lost 4 bases, and 11 bases lay between the germline ends. Per germline, CDR1 MNHEY and CDR2 SVGAGI. The CDR3 has 12 residues.